These 8 T cell receptor beta chains were sequenced from one sample in a study of T cells in Graves' hyperthyroidism and ophthalmopathy. The TCR beta CDR3 regions underwent amplification using RNA transcripts as the source. The TCR CDR3 first-round RT-PCR relied on the HTBI primer set. Using its own MiXCR run on the multiplex PCR reads, TCRdb lists one record per CDR3 protein. The sample holds about 500,000 distinct CDR3 sequences, roughly 45% seen once. Sequencing used peripheral blood or thyroid tissue (not recorded which). These receptors came from an adult woman with Graves' disease, either hyperthyroidism or ophthalmopathy (not recorded which).

This clonotype has a handful of counts. At one end the junction does not follow the germline gene, possibly because of a read error. The chain is built from TRBV7-2 and TRBJ2-7; D unclear. Per the germline V gene, CDR1 is SGHTA and CDR2 is FQGNSA. The CDR3 is 12 residues long. The CDR3 here is CASSPAAGSLHF. The DNA of the CDR3 is TGTGCCAGCAGCCCGGCGGCAGGCAGCCTACACTTC.

This clonotype came up once. The gene calls are TRBV5-1 and TRBJ1-3; 9 bases match TRBD1. The V gene's germline CDR1 is SGHRS and CDR2 YFSETQ. Losses at the gene ends were 0 bases for V and 13 bases for J; bases not matched to a gene: 11. The CDR3 has 15 residues. CDR3 in DNA: TGCGCCAGCAGCTTGGCCTCCGGGACAGGGCGCAGGATATATTTT. It yields the protein CASSLASGTGRRIYF.

This clonotype was seen at least ten times. This chain joins TRBV5-1 and TRBJ1-5, with D perhaps TRBD1 (5 bases). V was trimmed by 0 bases and J by 3 bases, leaving 10 bases between them. The CDR3 loop spans 15 amino acids. The V gene's germline CDR1 is SGHRS and CDR2 YFSETQ. CDR3 nucleotide sequence: TGCGCCAGCAGCTTGGGGGACCCAAACAATCAGCCCCAGCATTTT. Translation gives CASSLGDPNNQPQHF. Full variable domain (rest looked up from reference TRBV5-1 and TRBJ1-5): KAGVTQTPRYLIKTRGQQVTLSCSPISGHRSVSWYQQTPGQGLQFLFEYFSETQRNKGNFPGRFSGRQFSNSRSEMNVSTLELGDSALYLCASSLGDPNNQPQHFGDGTRLSIL.

V gene TRBV15 combines with J gene TRBJ1-1; a possible D gene is TRBD1 (6 bases). The germline gives CDR1 LNHNV, CDR2 YYDKDF (reference sequence). Trimming cost V 3 bases and J 2 bases, with 13 bases left between them. The CDR3 sequence is 15 residues long. The CDR3 DNA follows: TGTGCCACCAGCAGCCTGGGGGCGGCTAACACTGAAGCTTTCTTT. Amino acid sequence: CATSSLGAANTEAFF.

This clonotype has a single count. The CDR3 DNA sequence: TGCGCCAGCAGCTCCAGGACTACTACTGAAGCTTTCTTT. Protein product: CASSSRTTTEAFF. V usage is TRBV5-1 and J usage is TRBJ1-1; D gene uncertain. Looked up from germline, CDR1 is SGHRS and CDR2 is YFSETQ. The CDR3 length is 13 residues. The V and J ends lost 3 bases and 5 bases respectively, with 11 bases between them. Full variable domain (missing parts from reference TRBV5-1 and TRBJ1-1): KAGVTQTPRYLIKTRGQQVTLSCSPISGHRSVSWYQQTPGQGLQFLFEYFSETQRNKGNFPGRFSGRQFSNSRSEMNVSTLELGDSALYLCASSSRTTTEAFFGQGTRLTVV.

The chain has TRBV5-6 and TRBJ2-7; 8 nucleotides agree with TRBD2. V lost 4 bases, J lost 6 bases, and 9 bases stayed unmatched. Germline V CDR1 and CDR2: SGHDT, YYEEEE. This CDR3 region has 14 residues. The CDR3 nucleotides read TGTGCCAGCAGCACGGTAGCGGGATTTCCCGAGCAGTACTTC. Translated, it gives CASSTVAGFPEQYF.

The sample holds many counts of this clonotype. V usage is TRBV20-1 and J usage is TRBJ1-1, with D tentatively TRBD1 (5 bases). The CDR3 consists of 13 residues. The germline V gene has CDR1 DFQATT and CDR2 SNEGSKA (reference sequence). The ends were cut back, 3 bases at V and 3 bases at J, with 11 bases in the middle. Here the CDR3 reads CSASQGYDTEAFF. In DNA form, the CDR3 reads TGCAGTGCTAGTCAGGGATATGACACTGAAGCTTTCTTT.

The chain employs TRBV7-9 and TRBJ2-7, with D possibly matching TRBD2 (7 bases). The CDR3 sequence is 19 residues long. Germline CDR1 is SEHNR and CDR2 is FQNEAQ (reference sequence). V lost 8 bases to trimming and J lost 0 bases, with 29 bases between them. The CDR3 bases are TGTGCCAGCCGGCCCGGGGACAAAACCGGGGAGGGCCTCTCCTACGAGCAGTACTTC. Translating it yields CASRPGDKTGEGLSYEQYF.